The clone carrying this T cell receptor beta chain was detected ten times or more. The antigen is unknown. This sample stems from a study of Graves' ophthalmopathy and Graves' hyperthyroidism. General observations from the study: Among expanded thyroid clonotypes above 0.001 frequency, most also occurred in blood.

Germline V gene sequence: CDR1 SGHVS, CDR2 FQNEAQ. The V end lost 4 bases, the J end lost 3 bases, and 10 bases lay between the germline ends. The CDR3 spans 13 residues. Amplified material comprised TCR beta CDR3 regions derived from RNA transcripts. Second-round multiplex PCR came after first-round RT-PCR with HTBI primers. Each CDR3 protein is one row after TCRdb ran MiXCR on the multiplex PCR reads. The data show about 380,000 distinct CDR3 sequences, 15% seen once. Absence of ophthalmopathy within 18 months of follow-up defined stable hyperthyroidism. The study excluded patients with other autoimmune diseases, uncontrolled infections, pregnancy or lactation.

This TCR was sampled from a woman in her late teens or twenties with stable Graves' hyperthyroidism. Sequencing was done on a sample of peripheral blood. The rearrangement joins TRBV7-8 to TRBJ2-7; D is perhaps TRBD1 or TRBD2 (5 bases each). The CDR3 coding sequence is TGTGCCAGCAGCTCCGAGAGGGGCTACGAGCAGTACTTC. As protein: CASSSERGYEQYF. Drawing the rest from reference TRBV7-8 and TRBJ2-7, the complete variable domain is GAGVSQSPRYKVAKRGQDVALRCDPISGHVSLFWYQQALGQGPEFLTYFQNEAQLDKSGLPSDRFFAERPEGSVSTLKIQRTQQEDSAVYLCASSSERGYEQYFGPGTRLTVT.